The clone carrying this TCR beta chain was detected ten times or more. Its specificity is not known. These data belong to a study of T cells after yellow fever vaccination. Broader study findings: There was a small share of clonotypes that showed up in both the CD4 and CD8 compartments. Subsequent booster samples again held most clones from primary vaccination (roughly 96% CD4, about 90% CD8).

A 5'RACE template-switching step, the method used to make TCR cDNA, added a universal primer site and UMIs. TCRdb processed the 5' RACE reads anew with MiXCR; each CDR3 protein has one entry. The data show 250,000 to 350,000 distinct CDR3 sequences, with 6.5% to 8.5% seen just once and 18% held by the top ten. The clonotype comes from a man aged 18 to 29 who received the YFV17D yellow fever vaccine. Source: PBMCs, taken around 45 days after the first yellow fever vaccination.

The CDR3 protein is CASSSRNGREAFF. The CDR3 DNA follows: TGTGCCAGCAGCTCGAGAAACGGCCGTGAAGCTTTCTTT. The V call is TRBV7-2, the J call TRBJ1-1; D is undetermined. This CDR3 has 13 amino acids. Per germline, CDR1 SGHTA and CDR2 FQGNSA. Between the trimmed V and J ends, which lost 4 bases and 7 bases, there was a span of 13 bases.